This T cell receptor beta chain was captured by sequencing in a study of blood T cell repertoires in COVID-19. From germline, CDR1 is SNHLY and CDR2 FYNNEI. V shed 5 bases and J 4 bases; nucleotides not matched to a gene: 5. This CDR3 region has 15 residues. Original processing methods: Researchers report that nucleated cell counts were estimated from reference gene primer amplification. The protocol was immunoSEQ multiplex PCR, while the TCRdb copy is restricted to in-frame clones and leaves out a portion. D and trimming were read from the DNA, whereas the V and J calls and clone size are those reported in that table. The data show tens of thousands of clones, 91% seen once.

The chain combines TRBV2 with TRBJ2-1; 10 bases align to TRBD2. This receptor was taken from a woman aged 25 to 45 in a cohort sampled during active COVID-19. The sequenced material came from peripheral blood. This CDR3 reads CASSLGLANYNEQFF. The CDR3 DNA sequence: TGTGCCAGCAGTTTGGGACTAGCGAATTACAATGAGCAGTTCTTC.